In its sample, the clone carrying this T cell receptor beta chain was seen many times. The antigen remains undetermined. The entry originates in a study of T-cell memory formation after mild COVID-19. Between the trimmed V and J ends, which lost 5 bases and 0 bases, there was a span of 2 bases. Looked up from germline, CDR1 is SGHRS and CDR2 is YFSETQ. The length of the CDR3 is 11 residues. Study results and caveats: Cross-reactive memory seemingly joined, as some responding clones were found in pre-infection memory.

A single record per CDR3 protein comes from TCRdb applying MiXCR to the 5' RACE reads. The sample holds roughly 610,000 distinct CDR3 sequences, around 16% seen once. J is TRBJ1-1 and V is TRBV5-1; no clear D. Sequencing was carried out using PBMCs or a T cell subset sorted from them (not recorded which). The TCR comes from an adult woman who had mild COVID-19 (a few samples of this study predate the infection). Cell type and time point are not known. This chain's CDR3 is CASRVNTEAFF. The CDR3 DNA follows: TGCGCCAGCAGGGTGAACACTGAAGCTTTCTTT.